This passage covers 32 T cell receptor beta chains from one sample sequenced in a study of a mutant IDH1 vaccine in newly diagnosed glioma. TCRdb keeps only in-frame clones here, not all; method: immunoSEQ multiplex PCR. The sample comprises around 60,000 clones, around 92% of which are singletons, and about 2.5% rests with the top ten. The time point is: baseline, week 1 (first vaccination visit). The treatment: pre-vaccination baseline after standard-of-care therapy. The sample in question was PBMCs, obtained from a glioma patient treated with radiotherapy, temozolomide or both. The receptors were gathered from a man aged 45-60 years with glioma.

The V gene is TRBV10-2, the J gene TRBJ2-7; 11 bases match TRBD2. Germline lookup yields CDR1 WSHSY and CDR2 SAAADI. The trim removed 7 bases at V and 7 bases at J, leaving 6 bases unmatched. This CDR3 has 13 amino acids. For the CDR3, the DNA is TGCGCCAGCAAAACTAGCGGGAGCGGGGAGCAGTACTTC. It encodes CASKTSGSGEQYF.

The chain is built from TRBV4-3 and TRBJ2-1; 9 positions match TRBD2. The ends lost 0 bases at V and 0 bases at J; junction bases unmatched: 12. The CDR3 extends over 20 amino acids. Germline V gives CDR1 LGHNA, CDR2 YSLEER. CDR3 region: CASSQEPPSGVTISYNEQFF. CDR3 DNA sequence: TGCGCCAGCAGCCAAGAGCCCCCTAGCGGGGTGACCATCTCCTACAATGAGCAGTTCTTC.

V and J are TRBV19 and TRBJ1-5, with 11 bases fitting TRBD1. Unmatched junction bases numbered 15, after V lost 7 bases and J lost 7 bases. Germline assignment: CDR1 LNHDA and CDR2 SQIVND (reference sequence). The CDR3 contains 17 residues. Here the CDR3 reads CASTTGTGGGRGQPQHF. CDR3 bases: TGTGCCAGTACGACCGGGACAGGGGGGGGCAGGGGGCAGCCCCAGCATTTT.

The rearrangement links TRBV29-1 to TRBJ2-6, with TRBD1 matching over 8 bases. CDR3 length: 15 amino acids. Unmatched junction bases numbered 4, after V lost 5 bases and J lost 1 base. The germline gives CDR1 SQVTM, CDR2 ANQGSEA. DNA of the CDR3: TGCAGCGTTAAACACAGGGGGTCTGGGGCCAACGTCCTGACTTTC. This gives the protein CSVKHRGSGANVLTF.

This clone was detected only once. The CDR3 spells CASSYGHSGNTIYF. CDR3 bases: TGTGCCAGCAGTTATGGACACTCTGGAAACACCATATATTTT. The chain uses TRBV6-6 and TRBJ1-3; maybe TRBD1 (5 bases). The CDR3 totals 14 residues. The germline gives CDR1 MNHNY, CDR2 SVGAGI (reference sequence). Trimming pared 3 bases from V and 0 bases from J, leaving 6 bases between.

The rearrangement links TRBV5-6 to TRBJ2-7; 8 positions match TRBD2. The germline gives CDR1 SGHDT, CDR2 YYEEEE. CDR3 length: 18 amino acids. The V segment lost 1 base and the J segment 1 base; nucleotides outside the gene matches: 13. The CDR3 is CASSLRWAASGLSYEQYF. The CDR3 DNA follows: TGTGCCAGCAGCTTGAGGTGGGCCGCTAGCGGGCTGTCCTACGAGCAGTACTTC.

The chain recombines TRBV29-1 with TRBJ2-5, with 11 bases that match TRBD2. The J call may be faulty, since TRBJ2-7 better matches the DNA end. From germline, CDR1 is SQVTM and CDR2 ANQGSEA. The CDR3 is 14 amino acids. Here the CDR3 reads CSVTTSGGTYEQYF. CDR3 in DNA: TGCAGCGTTACCACTAGCGGGGGAACCTACGAGCAGTACTTC.

J is TRBJ2-1 and V is TRBV5-4; D possibly matches TRBD1 or TRBD2 (6 bases each). The CDR3 is 13 amino acids. Germline V CDR1 and CDR2: SGHNT, YYREEE (reference sequence). Trimming removed 6 bases from V and 3 bases from J, with 10 bases in between. The CDR3 bases are TGTGCCAGCACGGGGGCCTTCTACAATGAGCAGTTCTTC. This codes for CASTGAFYNEQFF.

This clone was counted once. The rearrangement uses TRBV2 and TRBJ2-6, with TRBD1 matching over 7 bases. The CDR3 spans 15 residues. The V gene's germline CDR1 is SNHLY and CDR2 FYNNEI. Trimming cost V 6 bases and J 0 bases; bases outside gene matches: 2. The CDR3 here is CASRGQVSGANVLTF. The CDR3 bases are TGTGCCAGCAGAGGACAGGTCTCTGGGGCCAACGTCCTGACTTTC.

This chain joins TRBV19 and TRBJ1-5; TRBD1 aligns across 11 bases. Trimming took 7 bases from V and 1 from J; bases not matched to a gene: 12. The CDR3 has 18 residues. CDR1 is LNHDA and CDR2 is SQIVND in the germline V gene (reference sequence). CDR3 region: CASTSGTGGWRSNQPQHF. DNA of the CDR3: TGTGCCAGTACCAGTGGGACAGGGGGATGGAGAAGCAATCAGCCCCAGCATTTT.

V gene TRBV7-8 combines with J gene TRBJ1-5, with TRBD1 as a possible D gene (6 bases). The CDR3 contains 16 residues. Per germline, CDR1 SGHVS and CDR2 FQNEAQ. Deletions cut 1 base from V and 6 bases from J, with 16 bases between. CDR3 bases: TGTGCCAGCAGCTTAGAGGCCGGGGGGCTGGTTCAGCCCCAGCATTTT. Its translation is CASSLEAGGLVQPQHF.

The genes are TRBV5-1 and TRBJ1-1; possible D gene TRBD1, 6 bases. CDR1 is SGHRS, CDR2 YFSETQ, per germline. The V end lost 5 bases, the J end lost 1 base, and 18 bases lay between the germline ends. The CDR3 consists of 16 residues. The CDR3 bases are TGCGCCAGCAGTAGGGACATTAACCGCCCGAACACTGAAGCTTTCTTT. Residues: CASSRDINRPNTEAFF.

V usage is TRBV18 and J usage is TRBJ2-7; D tentatively fits TRBD1 or TRBD2 (6 bases each). The CDR3 runs 16 residues. The germline V gene has CDR1 KGHSH and CDR2 LQKENI. The ends were cut back, 1 base at V and 0 bases at J, with 13 bases in the middle. This CDR3 is CASSPREDSFSYEQYF. The CDR3 DNA reads TGTGCCAGCTCACCACGGGAGGACAGCTTCTCCTACGAGCAGTACTTC.

The chain uses TRBV18 and TRBJ1-5, with 10 bases that match TRBD1. The J segment lost 7 bases and the V segment lost 4 bases, leaving 4 bases of the junction unmatched. Germline loops: CDR1 KGHSH, CDR2 LQKENI. CDR3 size: 14 residues. CDR3 DNA: TGTGCCAGCTCACTAACGGACAGGGGGCAGCCCCAGCATTTT. The encoded protein is CASSLTDRGQPQHF.

The chain recombines TRBV4-2 with TRBJ2-2; 7 nucleotides align to TRBD2. CDR3 length equals 18 residues. With V trimmed by 2 bases and J by 4 bases, 13 bases remained unmatched. The germline V gene encodes CDR1 LGHNA and CDR2 YNFKEQ. CDR3 protein: CASSQQPSAGRGTGELFF. The CDR3 coding sequence is TGTGCCAGCAGCCAACAACCATCCGCGGGGAGGGGCACCGGGGAGCTGTTTTTT.

The J gene is TRBJ1-3, the V gene TRBV7-6; 7 bases agree with TRBD1. CDR1 SGHVS and CDR2 FNYEAQ come from the germline V gene. V was clipped by 8 bases and J by 3 bases; unmatched bases: 7. This CDR3 is built from 14 residues. The CDR3 protein is CASRPGGFGNTIYF. The DNA of the CDR3 is TGTGCCAGCCGCCCAGGGGGGTTTGGAAACACCATATATTTT.

The chain has TRBV19 and TRBJ2-7; D unresolved. This CDR3 comprises 13 residues. From germline, CDR1 is LNHDA and CDR2 SQIVND (reference sequence). V lost 3 bases to trimming and J lost 2 bases, with 8 bases between them. The CDR3 nucleotides read TGTGCCAGTAGTATTAGGGATACCTACGAGCAGTACTTC. Its translation is CASSIRDTYEQYF. Full variable domain (remainder filled in from reference TRBV19 and TRBJ2-7): DGGITQSPKYLFRKEGQNVTLSCEQNLNHDAMYWYRQDPGQGLRLIYYSQIVNDFQKGDIAEGYSVSREKKESFPLTVTSAQKNPTAFYLCASSIRDTYEQYFGPGTRLTVT.

This clone has only one observation. The V call is TRBV5-6, the J call TRBJ1-2, with D uncertain. Germline V gene lookup returns CDR1 SGHDT and CDR2 YYEEEE. The CDR3 has 14 residues. The V gene lost 2 bases and the J gene lost 4 bases, with 12 bases spanning the gap. The CDR3 DNA sequence: TGTGCCAGCAGCTTAAAGACCGGATCCTATGGCTACACCTTC. Protein: CASSLKTGSYGYTF. Full variable domain (outside the CDR3, taken from reference TRBV5-6 and TRBJ1-2): DAGVTQSPTHLIKTRGQQVTLRCSPKSGHDTVSWYQQALGQGPQFIFQYYEEEERQRGNFPDRFSGHQFPNYSSELNVNALLLGDSALYLCASSLKTGSYGYTFGSGTRLTVV.

This chain connects TRBV11-3 to TRBJ1-4; the D is unclear. V lost 9 bases and J 8 bases, leaving 16 bases between the germline ends. The CDR3 is made up of 13 amino acids. CDR1 and CDR2 from the germline V gene are SGHNT and YENEEA. CDR3 amino acids: CASVKRSKEKLFF. The CDR3 nucleotides read TGTGCCAGTGTTAAGAGGTCGAAGGAAAAACTGTTTTTT. Full variable domain (remainder filled in from reference TRBV11-3 and TRBJ1-4): EAGVVQSPRYKIIEKKQPVAFWCNPISGHNTLYWYLQNLGQGPELLIRYENEEAVDDSQLPKDRFSAERLKGVDSTLKIQPAELGDSAVYLCASVKRSKEKLFFGSGTQLSVL.

The rearrangement links TRBV25-1 to TRBJ2-7; D remains ambiguous. The CDR3 is 11 amino acids. The V end was cut by 4 bases, the J end by 3 bases, with 4 bases between. CDR1 is MGHDK and CDR2 is SYGVNS in the germline V gene. CDR3 sequence: CASSARYEQYF. The CDR3 bases are TGTGCCAGCAGTGCTCGCTACGAGCAGTACTTC.

The chain combines TRBV10-3 with TRBJ2-7; D is perhaps TRBD1 or TRBD2 (5 bases each). Trimming stripped 6 bases from V and 2 bases from J, with 14 bases between. This CDR3 is built from 14 residues. Germline V gene lookup returns CDR1 ENHRY and CDR2 SYGVKD. The CDR3 region is CAIRGTKDPYEQYF. DNA for the CDR3: TGTGCCATCAGAGGGACCAAAGACCCCTACGAGCAGTACTTC.

The CDR3 loop reads CASSLSGQPQETQYF. The CDR3 DNA follows: TGTGCCAGCAGCTTGAGCGGGCAACCCCAAGAGACCCAGTACTTC. This sequence joins TRBV5-4 and TRBJ2-5; D may be TRBD2 (6 bases). The CDR3 has 15 residues. Germline V gene sequence: CDR1 SGHNT, CDR2 YYREEE (reference sequence). V lost 1 base to trimming and J lost 1 base, with 11 bases between them.

The V and J genes are TRBV9 and TRBJ1-1; no clear D gene. The CDR3 sequence is 15 residues long. The V gene's germline CDR1 is SGDLS and CDR2 YYNGEE. V shed 4 bases and J shed 6 bases, with 19 bases lying between them. CDR3 sequence: CASSKLEGSRAEAFF. CDR3 in DNA: TGTGCCAGCAGCAAGTTAGAGGGCTCGAGGGCTGAAGCTTTCTTT.

This clone has just a few counts. The chain couples TRBV10-2 to TRBJ1-2, with D perhaps TRBD1 (6 bases). Between the trimmed V and J ends, which lost 6 bases and 4 bases, there was a span of 15 bases. This CDR3 region has 14 residues. Germline V gene sequence: CDR1 WSHSY, CDR2 SAAADI. The CDR3 protein is CASSSTGSGYGYTF. The CDR3 nucleotides read TGCGCCAGCAGCTCCACAGGGTCTGGCTATGGCTACACCTTC.

This sequence joins TRBV5-1 and TRBJ2-3, with no clear D. CDR1 is SGHRS, CDR2 YFSETQ, per germline. The CDR3 length is 13 residues. The ends were cut back, 7 bases at V and 1 base at J, with 10 bases in the middle. CDR3 bases: TGCGCCAGCTCCGGTAGGGGCACAGATACGCAGTATTTT. It specifies CASSGRGTDTQYF.

The V and J genes are TRBV4-3 and TRBJ2-1, with a tentative D call TRBD2 (7 bases). CDR1 and CDR2 from the germline V gene are LGHNA and YSLEER. V lost 1 base to trimming and J lost 3 bases, with 13 bases between them. The CDR3 is made up of 16 amino acids. CDR3 nucleotides: TGCGCCAGCAGCCAAGGGGGGGGCCTAAACTACAATGAGCAGTTCTTC. Its protein is CASSQGGGLNYNEQFF.

This sequence joins TRBV4-3 and TRBJ2-5, with D perhaps assigned TRBD1 or TRBD2 (6 bases each). Germline V gene sequence: CDR1 LGHNA, CDR2 YSLEER. Trimming pared 0 bases from V and 4 bases from J, leaving 21 bases between. CDR3 size: 18 residues. CDR3 loop: CASSQDRTGASFGETQYF. The CDR3, as DNA: TGCGCCAGCAGCCAAGATCGGACGGGGGCCTCATTCGGAGAGACCCAGTACTTC.

The chain employs TRBV7-3 and TRBJ2-3, with a possible D match to TRBD2 (6 bases). The V gene lost 5 bases and the J gene lost 1 base, with 19 bases spanning the gap. The CDR3 is 17 residues long. Germline loops: CDR1 SGHTA, CDR2 FQGTGA. The DNA of the CDR3 is TGTGCCAGCAGCCAAGGCGCGGGGATAGGGGGCACAGATACGCAGTATTTT. This gives the protein CASSQGAGIGGTDTQYF. The complete variable domain, with remaining parts taken from reference TRBV7-3 and TRBJ2-3, reads GAGVSQTPSNKVTEKGKYVELRCDPISGHTALYWYRQSLGQGPEFLIYFQGTGAADDSGLPNDRFFAVRPEGSVSTLKIQRTERGDSAVYLCASSQGAGIGGTDTQYFGPGTRLTVL.

The rearrangement joins TRBV5-1 to TRBJ2-7, with D maybe TRBD1 (5 bases). The CDR3 extends over 13 amino acids. Germline V gene lookup returns CDR1 SGHRS and CDR2 YFSETQ. Trimming left V 0 bases short and J 6 bases short, with 10 bases between. CDR3: CASSLGGRVEQYF. CDR3 coding DNA: TGCGCCAGCAGCTTGGGTGGCAGGGTCGAGCAGTACTTC.

J is TRBJ1-5 and V is TRBV27; D call uncertain. The CDR3 is 13 amino acids. V was clipped by 6 bases and J by 0 bases, with 6 bases between them. The germline gives CDR1 MNHEY, CDR2 SMNVEV (reference sequence). The CDR3 DNA reads as TGTGCCAGCAGGCCAAATAGCAATCAGCCCCAGCATTTT. Residues: CASRPNSNQPQHF.

The CDR3 here is CSARDYDYGYTF. The CDR3 region has the DNA TGCAGCGCTCGGGACTACGACTATGGCTACACCTTC. The chain links TRBV29-1 to TRBJ1-2, with D possibly matching TRBD1 (5 bases). Germline V gene sequence: CDR1 SQVTM, CDR2 ANQGSEA. The V end lost 7 bases, the J end lost 3 bases, and 12 bases lay between the germline ends. The CDR3 covers 12 residues.

The chain has TRBV7-9 and TRBJ1-2; 7 bases line up with TRBD1. Per the germline V gene, CDR1 is SEHNR and CDR2 is FQNEAQ (reference sequence). Trimming removed 4 bases from V and 5 bases from J; junction bases left unmatched: 10. CDR3 length: 15 amino acids. The CDR3 sequence is CASSSTGASYYGYTF. The CDR3 bases are TGTGCCAGCAGCTCTACAGGGGCCTCCTATTATGGCTACACCTTC.